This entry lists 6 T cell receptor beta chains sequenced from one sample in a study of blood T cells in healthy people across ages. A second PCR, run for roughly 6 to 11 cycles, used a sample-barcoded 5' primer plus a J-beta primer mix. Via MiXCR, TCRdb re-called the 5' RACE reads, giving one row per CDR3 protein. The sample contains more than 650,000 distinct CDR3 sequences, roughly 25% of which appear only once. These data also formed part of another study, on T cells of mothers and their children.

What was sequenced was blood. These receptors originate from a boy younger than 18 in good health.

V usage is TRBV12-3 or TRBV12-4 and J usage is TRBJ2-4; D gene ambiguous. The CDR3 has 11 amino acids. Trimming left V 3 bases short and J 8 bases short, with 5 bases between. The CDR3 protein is CASSFEDIQYF. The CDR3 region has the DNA TGTGCCAGCAGTTTCGAGGACATTCAGTACTTC.

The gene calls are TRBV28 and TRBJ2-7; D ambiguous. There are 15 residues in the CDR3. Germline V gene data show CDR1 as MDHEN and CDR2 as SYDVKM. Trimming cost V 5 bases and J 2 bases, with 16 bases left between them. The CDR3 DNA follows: TGTGCCAGCAGTCCCTCACCCAGAGAAACCTACGAGCAGTACTTC. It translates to CASSPSPRETYEQYF.

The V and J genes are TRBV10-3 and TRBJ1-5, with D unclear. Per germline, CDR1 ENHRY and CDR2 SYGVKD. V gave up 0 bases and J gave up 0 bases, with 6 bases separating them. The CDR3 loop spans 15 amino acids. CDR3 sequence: CAISESPNSNQPQHF. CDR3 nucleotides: TGTGCCATCAGTGAGTCCCCCAATAGCAATCAGCCCCAGCATTTT.

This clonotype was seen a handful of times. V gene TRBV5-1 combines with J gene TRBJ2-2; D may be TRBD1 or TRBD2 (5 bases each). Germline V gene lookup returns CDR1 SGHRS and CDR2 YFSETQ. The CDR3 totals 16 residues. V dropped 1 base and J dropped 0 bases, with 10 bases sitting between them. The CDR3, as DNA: TGCGCCAGCAGCTTGATGGGGGTTTCGAACACCGGGGAGCTGTTTTTT. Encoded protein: CASSLMGVSNTGELFF.

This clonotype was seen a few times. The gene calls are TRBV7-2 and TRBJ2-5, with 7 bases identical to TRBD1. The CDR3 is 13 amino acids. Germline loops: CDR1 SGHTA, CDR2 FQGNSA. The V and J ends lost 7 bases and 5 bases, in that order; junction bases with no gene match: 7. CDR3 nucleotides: TGTGCCAGCAAGCGAGGGGGCCGGGAGACCCAGTACTTC. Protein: CASKRGGRETQYF. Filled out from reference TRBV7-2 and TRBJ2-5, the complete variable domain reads GAGVSQSPSNKVTEKGKDVELRCDPISGHTALYWYRQSLGQGLEFLIYFQGNSAPDKSGLPSDRFSAERTGGSVSTLTIQRTQQEDSAVYLCASKRGGRETQYFGPGTRLLVL.

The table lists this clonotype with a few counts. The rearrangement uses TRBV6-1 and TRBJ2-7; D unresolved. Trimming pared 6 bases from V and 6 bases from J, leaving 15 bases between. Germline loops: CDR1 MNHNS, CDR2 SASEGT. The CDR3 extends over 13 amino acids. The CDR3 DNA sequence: TGTGCCAGCAGGGCCTTTGGAACGTTCGAGCAGTACTTC. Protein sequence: CASRAFGTFEQYF.